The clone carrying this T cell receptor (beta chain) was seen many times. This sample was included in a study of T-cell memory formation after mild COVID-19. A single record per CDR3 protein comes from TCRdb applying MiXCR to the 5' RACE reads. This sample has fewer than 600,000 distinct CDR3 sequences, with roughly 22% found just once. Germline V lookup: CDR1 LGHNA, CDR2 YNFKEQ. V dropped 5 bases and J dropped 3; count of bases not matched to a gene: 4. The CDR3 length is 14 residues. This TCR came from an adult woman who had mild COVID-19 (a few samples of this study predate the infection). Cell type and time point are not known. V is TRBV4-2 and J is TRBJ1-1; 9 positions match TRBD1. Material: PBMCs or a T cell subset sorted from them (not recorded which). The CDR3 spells CASSDRTGDTEAFF. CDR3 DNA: TGTGCCAGCAGCGATCGGACAGGGGACACTGAAGCTTTCTTT.